The T cell receptor beta chain under discussion was sequenced for a study of early T cells in non-severe SARS-CoV-2 infection. As for the study in general: The study sequenced bulk RNA from unsorted whole blood, with chains unpaired.

The TCR library protocol was used to attach unique molecular identifiers. These identifiers were attached to individual cDNA molecules. TCRdb reanalysed the 5' RACE reads using MiXCR and keeps one entry per CDR3 protein. The sample lists 70,000 to 75,000 distinct CDR3 sequences, 9% to 15% occurring once. This clonotype was observed a handful of times. The sequence came from an adult who was a healthcare worker with PCR-confirmed SARS-CoV-2 infection or an uninfected control (not recorded which). The sample was whole blood.

In DNA, the CDR3 is TGTGCCAGCAGCCTGACTAGCGGGAGAATACAGTTCTTC. Its protein is CASSLTSGRIQFF. The V and J genes are TRBV3-1 and TRBJ2-1; 12 bases agree with TRBD2. CDR1 LGHDT and CDR2 YNNKEL come from the germline V gene (reference sequence). The CDR3 has 13 amino acids. V was pared by 4 bases and J by 13 bases, with 5 bases of the junction left unmatched.